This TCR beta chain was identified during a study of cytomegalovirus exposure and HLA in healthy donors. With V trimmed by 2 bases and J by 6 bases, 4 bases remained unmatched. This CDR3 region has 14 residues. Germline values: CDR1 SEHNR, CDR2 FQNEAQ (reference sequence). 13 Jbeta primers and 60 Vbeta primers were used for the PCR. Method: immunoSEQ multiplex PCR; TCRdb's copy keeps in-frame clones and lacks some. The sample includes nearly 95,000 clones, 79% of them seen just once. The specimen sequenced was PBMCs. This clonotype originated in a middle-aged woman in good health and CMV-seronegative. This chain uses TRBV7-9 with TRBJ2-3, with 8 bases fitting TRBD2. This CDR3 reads CASSLTSGGDTQYF. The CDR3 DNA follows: TGTGCCAGCAGCTTAACTAGCGGTGGCGATACGCAGTATTTT. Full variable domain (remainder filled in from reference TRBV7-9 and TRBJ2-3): DTGVSQNPRHKITKRGQNVTFRCDPISEHNRLYWYRQTLGQGPEFLTYFQNEAQLEKSRLLSDRFSAERPKGSFSTLEIQRTEQGDSAMYLCASSLTSGGDTQYFGPGTRLTVL.